These 23 T cell receptor beta chains were all obtained from the same sample, sequenced in a study of OX40 agonist ivuxolimab in advanced cancers. Sequencing was performed with immunoSEQ multiplex PCR; in TCRdb, only in-frame clones are kept and a portion is missing. Seen here are 35,000 to 55,000 clones, approximately 80% observed once, and the top ten hold roughly 2.2%. Material: CD4+ or CD8+ T cells sorted from blood, obtained in a trial of the OX40 agonist ivuxolimab. The source of these receptors is an adult with an advanced solid tumor such as melanoma, head and neck, liver or kidney cancer.

J is TRBJ1-1 and V is TRBV6-5, with unresolved D. Trimming cost V 8 bases and J 1 base, with 5 bases left between them. This CDR3 is built from 11 residues. Per germline, CDR1 MNHEY and CDR2 SVGAGI. DNA for the CDR3: TGTGCCAGCTCGGGGAACACTGAAGCTTTCTTT. This encodes CASSGNTEAFF.

CDR3 protein: CAWSGEGLNYGYTF. The DNA of the CDR3 is TGTGCCTGGAGTGGGGAGGGCCTTAACTATGGCTACACCTTC. The rearrangement links TRBV30 to TRBJ1-2; D unclear. Trimming left V 1 base short and J 1 base short, with 10 bases between. This CDR3 spans 14 amino acids. The germline V gene encodes CDR1 GTSNPN and CDR2 SVGIG (reference sequence).

CDR3 sequence reads: CASSQDGNSQNEQFF. DNA for the CDR3: TGTGCCAGCAGCCAAGATGGGAATAGTCAGAATGAGCAGTTCTTC. The V gene is TRBV4-2, the J gene TRBJ2-1; D is ambiguous. V lost 0 bases to trimming and J lost 7 bases, with 13 bases between them. CDR3 length: 15 residues. Germline-derived CDR1 and CDR2 are LGHNA and YNFKEQ.

About this clone itself: At one boundary the junction diverges from the germline segment, which might be a read error. The V gene is TRBV7-7, the J gene TRBJ2-1; D might be TRBD1 (6 bases). The CDR3 runs 15 residues. Germline CDR1 reads SSHAT; CDR2 reads FNYEAQ (reference sequence). In DNA, the CDR3 is TGTGCTAGCAGCTTAGAAGTGGGCAGGGGCAATGAGCAGTTCTTC. It encodes CASSLEVGRGNEQFF. Full variable domain (remainder filled in from reference TRBV7-7 and TRBJ2-1): GAGVSQSPRYKVTKRGQDVTLRCDPISSHATLYWYQQALGQGPEFLTYFNYEAQPDKSGLPSDRFSAERPEGSISTLTIQRTEQRDSAMYRCASSLEVGRGNEQFFGPGTRLTVL.

This chain uses TRBV2 with TRBJ2-2, with 14 nucleotides matching TRBD2. J was trimmed by 4 bases and V by 6 bases; bases with no gene match: 1. Looked up from germline, CDR1 is SNHLY and CDR2 is FYNNEI. The CDR3 length is 15 residues. In DNA, the CDR3 is TGTGCCAGCAGCGGGACTAGCGGGGGCACCGGGGAGCTGTTTTTT. This encodes CASSGTSGGTGELFF.

This clone was found a few times. J is TRBJ2-2 and V is TRBV5-6; TRBD1 matches at 8 bases. The CDR3 is 15 residues long. Germline V CDR1 and CDR2: SGHDT, YYEEEE. With V trimmed by 4 bases and J by 5 bases, 7 bases remained unmatched. The CDR3: CASSADRVRTGELFF. In DNA, the CDR3 is TGTGCCAGCAGCGCGGACAGGGTTCGGACCGGGGAGCTGTTTTTT. The variable domain in full, with the rest retrieved from reference TRBV5-6 and TRBJ2-2, is DAGVTQSPTHLIKTRGQQVTLRCSPKSGHDTVSWYQQALGQGPQFIFQYYEEEERQRGNFPDRFSGHQFPNYSSELNVNALLLGDSALYLCASSADRVRTGELFFGEGSRLTVL.

This rearrangement joins TRBV30 to TRBJ1-2, with 9 positions matching TRBD1. The CDR3 sequence is 14 residues long. The germline V gene encodes CDR1 GTSNPN and CDR2 SVGIG (reference sequence). Trimming cost V 4 bases and J 4 bases; bases outside gene matches: 7. In DNA form, the CDR3 reads TGTGCCTGGACGGGGACAGGGATCCCCTATGGCTACACCTTC. Amino acid sequence: CAWTGTGIPYGYTF.

This chain links TRBV7-9 with TRBJ2-7; 12 nucleotides match TRBD2. The V gene's germline CDR1 is SEHNR and CDR2 FQNEAQ (reference sequence). The CDR3 consists of 15 residues. The J segment lost 7 bases and the V segment lost 5 bases, leaving 9 bases of the junction unmatched. Written as DNA, the CDR3 is TGTGCCAGCAGCCCCGGTTCAGGACTAGCGGGGGAGCAGTACTTC. It codes for CASSPGSGLAGEQYF.

The chain carries TRBV7-2 and TRBJ1-3; tentatively, D is TRBD1 (6 bases). Germline values: CDR1 SGHTA, CDR2 FQGNSA. The CDR3 has 16 amino acids. V was clipped by 1 base and J by 7 bases, with 17 bases between them. The DNA of the CDR3 is TGTGCCAGCAGCTTAGAGGGGGTCGGGGTTAGGAACACCATATATTTT. As protein: CASSLEGVGVRNTIYF.

This clone was counted between two and nine times. The chain couples TRBV6-5 to TRBJ2-1; 7 bases are shared with TRBD2. The V gene's germline CDR1 is MNHEY and CDR2 SVGAGI. J lost 6 bases, V lost 2 bases, and 10 bases had no gene match. There are 16 residues in the CDR3. The CDR3, as DNA: TGTGCCAGCAGTTACGCGGGAGTGAGTCCCCCCAATGAGCAGTTCTTC. Protein sequence: CASSYAGVSPPNEQFF.

The V call is TRBV4-2, the J call TRBJ2-7; D call uncertain. The germline V gene has CDR1 LGHNA and CDR2 YNFKEQ. V lost 3 bases and J 2 bases, leaving 8 bases between the germline ends. CDR3 length equals 13 residues. This CDR3 is CASSQIFAYEQYF. CDR3 nucleotides: TGTGCCAGCAGCCAGATTTTCGCCTACGAGCAGTACTTC.

This clone was seen a few times. The chain joins TRBV18 to TRBJ2-7; possibly TRBD1 for D (6 bases). CDR3 size: 16 residues. Trimming took off 1 base at V and 1 base at J, with 14 bases between the two ends. CDR1 is KGHSH, CDR2 LQKENI, per germline. In DNA, the CDR3 is TGTGCCAGCTCACCACGGGCAGGGGTCCAATCCTACGAGCAGTACTTC. This gives the protein CASSPRAGVQSYEQYF.

This clone was counted between two and nine times. This chain joins TRBV5-1 and TRBJ1-1, with 7 bases fitting TRBD1. The J segment lost 4 bases and the V segment lost 2 bases, leaving 5 bases of the junction unmatched. This CDR3 is built from 14 residues. Germline V lookup: CDR1 SGHRS, CDR2 YFSETQ. The CDR3 coding sequence is TGCGCCAGCAGCTTAGGGGGCGCGAGCACTGAAGCTTTCTTT. Protein product: CASSLGGASTEAFF.

The chain recombines TRBV14 with TRBJ1-2; D uncertain. The CDR3 runs to 14 residues. Per the germline V gene, CDR1 is SGHDN and CDR2 is FVKESK. Trimming pared 0 bases from V and 8 bases from J, leaving 13 bases between. DNA for the CDR3: TGTGCCAGCAGCCAAGATTTGGGAGGGAGCGGCTACACCTTC. Encoded protein: CASSQDLGGSGYTF.

The chain has TRBV6-6 and TRBJ1-1, with D possibly TRBD1 on 6 matching bases. V lost 0 bases and J lost 6, with 17 bases in between. Germline V CDR1 and CDR2: MNHNY, SVGAGI (reference sequence). The CDR3 runs 16 residues. Here the CDR3 DNA reads TGTGCCAGCAGTTACTCGATTTTGGGGGCAGGAGCTGAAGCTTTCTTT. It yields the protein CASSYSILGAGAEAFF.

V gene TRBV28 combines with J gene TRBJ1-1, with TRBD1 as a possible D gene (5 bases). CDR1 and CDR2 from the germline V gene are MDHEN and SYDVKM. V gave up 3 bases and J gave up 0 bases, with 11 bases separating them. The CDR3 is 15 amino acids. The chain's CDR3 is CASSLGGNLNTEAFF. The CDR3 region has the DNA TGTGCCAGCAGTTTGGGGGGTAATTTGAACACTGAAGCTTTCTTT.

The chain couples TRBV2 to TRBJ1-4, with D maybe TRBD1 (5 bases). From germline, CDR1 is SNHLY and CDR2 FYNNEI. This CDR3 region has 14 residues. V lost 6 bases to trimming and J lost 8 bases, with 16 bases between them. The CDR3 region has the DNA TGTGCCAGCAGATTAACCAGGGAGTCAGAAAAACTGTTTTTT. Its protein is CASRLTRESEKLFF.

This clone was detected only once. This CDR3 is CASMGRTSGRAGYYEQYF. In nucleotides, the CDR3 is TGTGCCAGCATGGGCCGGACTAGCGGGAGGGCCGGATACTACGAGCAGTACTTC. The chain has TRBV2 and TRBJ2-7; TRBD2 agrees at 15 bases. This CDR3 region has 18 residues. V gave up 7 bases and J gave up 3 bases; unmatched junction bases: 13. Germline V gene data show CDR1 as SNHLY and CDR2 as FYNNEI.

About this clone itself: The junction shows a germline mismatch at one end, possibly a read error. The chain has TRBV6-5 and TRBJ1-2; tentatively, D is TRBD1 (5 bases). The CDR3 spans 15 residues. In germline, CDR1 is MNHEY, CDR2 SVGAGI. CDR3 nucleotide sequence: TGTGCCAGCAGTTACTCTGGGGGGATTAACTCTGGCTACACCTTC. This codes for CASSYSGGINSGYTF.

This clone was picked up a small number of times. The genes are TRBV27 and TRBJ1-5, with D possibly being TRBD1 (6 bases). CDR1 MNHEY and CDR2 SMNVEV come from the germline V gene (reference sequence). The ends were cut back, 5 bases at V and 7 bases at J, with 12 bases in the middle. The CDR3 is 13 amino acids. This CDR3 reads CASSLDRYQPQHF. Written as DNA, the CDR3 is TGTGCCAGCAGTCTCGACAGGTACCAGCCCCAGCATTTT.

This rearrangement joins TRBV6-1 to TRBJ1-5; maybe TRBD1 (6 bases). The CDR3 is 14 amino acids. In germline, CDR1 is MNHNS, CDR2 SASEGT. V dropped 2 bases and J dropped 7 bases, with 12 bases sitting between them. CDR3 DNA: TGTGCCAGCAGTGAACAGGGGCACAAGCAGCCCCAGCATTTT. Encoded protein: CASSEQGHKQPQHF.

The chain uses TRBV6-5 and TRBJ2-7; 9 bases agree with TRBD1. CDR1 and CDR2 from the germline V gene are MNHEY and SVGAGI. V shed 10 bases, J shed 4 bases, and the junction held 11 bases outside the gene matches. This CDR3 region has 14 residues. This CDR3 is CATTRVGTGYEQYF. As DNA, the CDR3 is TGTGCCACCACCAGAGTGGGGACAGGGTACGAGCAGTACTTC.

V gene TRBV5-6 combines with J gene TRBJ1-2, with D possibly being TRBD1 (6 bases). Germline V CDR1 and CDR2: SGHDT, YYEEEE. The CDR3 has 13 amino acids. The V end was cut by 4 bases, the J end by 4 bases, with 11 bases between. CDR3 in DNA: TGTGCCAGCAGCCCCCAGGGGACCTATGGCTACACCTTC. The encoded protein is CASSPQGTYGYTF. The full variable domain, with the rest looked up from reference TRBV5-6 and TRBJ1-2, is DAGVTQSPTHLIKTRGQQVTLRCSPKSGHDTVSWYQQALGQGPQFIFQYYEEEERQRGNFPDRFSGHQFPNYSSELNVNALLLGDSALYLCASSPQGTYGYTFGSGTRLTVV.